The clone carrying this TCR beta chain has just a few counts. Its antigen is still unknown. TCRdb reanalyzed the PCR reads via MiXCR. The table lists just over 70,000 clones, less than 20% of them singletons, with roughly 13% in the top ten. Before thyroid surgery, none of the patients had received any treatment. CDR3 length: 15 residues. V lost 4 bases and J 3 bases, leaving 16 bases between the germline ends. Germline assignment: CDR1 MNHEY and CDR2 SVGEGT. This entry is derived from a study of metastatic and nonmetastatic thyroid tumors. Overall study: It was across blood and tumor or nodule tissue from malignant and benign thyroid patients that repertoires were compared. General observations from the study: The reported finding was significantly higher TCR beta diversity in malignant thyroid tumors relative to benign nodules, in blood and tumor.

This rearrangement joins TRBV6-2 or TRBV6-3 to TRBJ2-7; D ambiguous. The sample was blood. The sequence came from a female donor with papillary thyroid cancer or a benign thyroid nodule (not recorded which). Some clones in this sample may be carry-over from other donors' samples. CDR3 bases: TGTGCCAGCAGTTTCGCTGTCCAGCGTGACTACGAGCAGTACTTC. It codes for CASSFAVQRDYEQYF.